These 10 T cell receptor beta chains were sequenced from one sample in a study of blood T cell repertoires in COVID-19. Libraries were prepared by immunoSEQ multiplex PCR; TCRdb keeps only in-frame clonotypes and omits some of them. Of approximately 140,000 clones in the sample, approximately 84% were seen once. Specimen: peripheral blood. These receptor sequences come from a man in his fifties or sixties with acute or convalescent COVID-19.

The V gene is TRBV5-5, the J gene TRBJ2-3, with D unclear. V lost 3 bases to trimming and J lost 0 bases, with 11 bases between them. The CDR3 totals 15 residues. Germline lookup yields CDR1 SGHKS and CDR2 YYEKEE (reference sequence). The CDR3 spells CASSSRSYSTDTQYF. CDR3 nucleotides: TGTGCCAGCAGCTCCCGGTCCTATAGCACAGATACGCAGTATTTT.

CDR3 in amino acids: CASRTFQGFGYTF. DNA of the CDR3: TGTGCCAGCAGGACGTTCCAGGGATTTGGCTACACCTTC. The chain links TRBV28 to TRBJ1-2; tentative D call: TRBD1 (5 bases). The germline gives CDR1 MDHEN, CDR2 SYDVKM. Trimming pared 6 bases from V and 7 bases from J, leaving 15 bases between. The CDR3 loop spans 13 amino acids.

This clone was seen a handful of times. The germline gene is not matched at one end of the junction; a read error may be the cause. In the same sample, other DNA sequences code for this CDR3. J is TRBJ2-3 and V is TRBV10-3, with D possibly matching TRBD1 (5 bases). Germline V gene sequence: CDR1 ENHRY, CDR2 SYGVKD. CDR3 length: 13 amino acids. CDR3 residues: CAIKGSSTDTQYF. In nucleotides, the CDR3 is TGTGCAATCAAGGGGTCTAGCACAGATACGCAGTATTTT.

This clone turned up a few times. J is TRBJ2-6 and V is TRBV5-1; maybe TRBD1 (6 bases). V was shortened by 4 bases and J by 0 bases, with 14 bases between the two germline ends. Germline assignment: CDR1 SGHRS and CDR2 YFSETQ. The CDR3 is made up of 17 amino acids. The chain's CDR3 is CASSPTGIVSGANVLTF. CDR3 coding DNA: TGCGCCAGCAGCCCGACAGGAATCGTCTCTGGGGCCAACGTCCTGACTTTC.

The chain combines TRBV19 with TRBJ1-2; D might be TRBD1 (6 bases). Germline V CDR1 and CDR2: LNHDA, SQIVND (reference sequence). V gave up 6 bases and J gave up 5 bases, with 19 bases separating them. This CDR3 has 15 amino acids. The CDR3 sequence: CASSQQNDRRYGYTF. In nucleotides, the CDR3 is TGTGCCAGTAGCCAACAGAACGACAGGAGGTATGGCTACACCTTC. The whole variable domain, remainder taken from reference TRBV19 and TRBJ1-2, is DGGITQSPKYLFRKEGQNVTLSCEQNLNHDAMYWYRQDPGQGLRLIYYSQIVNDFQKGDIAEGYSVSREKKESFPLTVTSAQKNPTAFYLCASSQQNDRRYGYTFGSGTRLTVV.

The chain uses TRBV11-2 and TRBJ2-5; 8 nucleotides align to TRBD2. The length of the CDR3 is 15 residues. V trimming: 1 base; J trimming: 3 bases; junction bases outside the gene matches: 4. Germline assignment: CDR1 SGHAT and CDR2 FQNNGV. This chain's CDR3 is CASSLAGGDKETQYF. CDR3 coding DNA: TGTGCCAGCAGCTTAGCGGGGGGGGACAAAGAGACCCAGTACTTC.

The chain recombines TRBV5-4 with TRBJ2-5; D is unresolved. CDR1 is SGHNT and CDR2 is YYREEE in the germline V gene (reference sequence). V lost 1 base to trimming and J lost 5 bases, with 21 bases between them. This CDR3 spans 17 amino acids. The CDR3, as DNA: TGTGCCAGCAGCTTGTTCGGTGTGAGCATATCCAAGGAGACCCAGTACTTC. This codes for CASSLFGVSISKETQYF.

The gene calls are TRBV25-1 and TRBJ1-1; D call uncertain. Trimming removed 3 bases at V and 4 bases at J, with 3 bases between. Germline V gene data show CDR1 as MGHDK and CDR2 as SYGVNS. This CDR3 region has 11 residues. In DNA, the CDR3 is TGTGCCAGCAGTGACCTCACTGAAGCTTTCTTT. Its protein product is CASSDLTEAFF.

The rearrangement uses TRBV20-1 and TRBJ2-7; D perhaps matches TRBD2 (6 bases). Germline values: CDR1 DFQATT, CDR2 SNEGSKA (reference sequence). This CDR3 contains 12 residues. The ends were cut back, 3 bases at V and 4 bases at J, with 10 bases in the middle. The CDR3 DNA is TGCAGTGCTAGTTTGCGGGATTACGAGCAGTACTTC. Translated: CSASLRDYEQYF.

This clone was seen more than once but under ten times. J is TRBJ2-1 and V is TRBV2, with TRBD2 identical over 9 bases. Germline V CDR1 and CDR2: SNHLY, FYNNEI. CDR3 size: 15 residues. The V and J ends lost 2 bases and 9 bases, in that order; junction bases with no gene match: 8. The CDR3 region is CASSELVAGAAEQFF. Written as DNA, the CDR3 is TGTGCCAGCAGTGAACTGGTAGCGGGAGCTGCTGAGCAGTTCTTC. Looking up the rest from reference TRBV2 and TRBJ2-1 gives the full variable domain: EPEVTQTPSHQVTQMGQEVILRCVPISNHLYFYWYRQILGQKVEFLVSFYNNEISEKSEIFDDQFSVERPDGSNFTLKIRSTKLEDSAMYFCASSELVAGAAEQFFGPGTRLTVL.